This TCR beta chain was obtained from a study of blood T cell repertoires in COVID-19. Study at large: COVID-19 samples from acute and convalescent phases originated in the United States, Italy and Spain. The cDNA or gDNA used as material had been derived from T cells, B-cell-depleted T cells, or PBMCs.

In the original analysis: For nucleated cells, counts were estimated from reference gene primer amplification. Assay used: immunoSEQ multiplex PCR; TCRdb lists only in-frame clones, some missing. The D gene and trimming were derived from the DNA, and the V and J assignments and clone size from that table. The table shows some 85,000 clones, with roughly 76% occurring only once. The length of the CDR3 is 13 residues. The germline V gene has CDR1 LNHDA and CDR2 SQIVND (reference sequence). V shed 3 bases and J shed 1 base, with 6 bases lying between them. This chain links TRBV19 with TRBJ1-1; D is unclear. The sequenced sample was peripheral blood. The clonotype comes from a woman older than 75 with active or convalescent COVID-19. DNA of the CDR3: TGTGCCAGTAGTATGTTCCGGAACACTGAAGCTTTCTTT. This sequence encodes CASSMFRNTEAFF.